These 12 T cell receptor beta chains were all obtained from the same sample, sequenced in a study of shared clonotypes between healthy human individuals. TCRdb keeps only in-frame clones here, not all; method: immunoSEQ multiplex PCR. Of roughly 2.6 million clones listed, over 85% are singletons. The source material was naive CD4+ T cells sorted from blood. Subset: CD45RA+ positively selected. The receptors were gathered from a man younger than 35 in good health.

The chain has TRBV9 and TRBJ1-6; no definite D call. Germline V gene data show CDR1 as SGDLS and CDR2 as YYNGEE. The CDR3 contains 13 residues. The germline V and J ends were trimmed by 4 bases and 7 bases, with 9 bases remaining between them. CDR3 nucleotide sequence: TGTGCCAGCAGCTCCTCAGCGAATTCACCCCTCCACTTT. Translation gives CASSSSANSPLHF.

This clone was recorded a few times. The chain uses TRBV18 and TRBJ1-2; 7 positions agree with TRBD1. From germline, CDR1 is KGHSH and CDR2 LQKENI. CDR3 length: 15 amino acids. V gave up 2 bases and J gave up 3 bases; unmatched junction bases: 6. CDR3 bases: TGTGCCAGCTCACCATTTGGAGGGGGCGACTATGGCTACACCTTC. This gives the protein CASSPFGGGDYGYTF.

V gene TRBV6-6 combines with J gene TRBJ1-1; D uncertain. Germline-derived CDR1 and CDR2 are MNHNY and SVGAGI (reference sequence). The CDR3 spans 13 residues. Trimming removed 1 base at V and 1 base at J, with 4 bases between. CDR3 amino acids: CASSYFSNTEAFF. DNA for the CDR3: TGTGCCAGCAGTTACTTCTCGAACACTGAAGCTTTCTTT.

J is TRBJ1-3 and V is TRBV19; D is possibly TRBD1 (6 bases). With 6 bases removed from V and 6 bases from J, the gap between germline ends came to 15 bases. Germline V lookup: CDR1 LNHDA, CDR2 SQIVND (reference sequence). The length of the CDR3 is 14 residues. The CDR3 sequence is CASSQPGDENTIYF. CDR3 nucleotides: TGTGCCAGTAGCCAGCCAGGGGACGAAAACACCATATATTTT.

The chain links TRBV7-3 to TRBJ2-5; maybe TRBD1 (6 bases). The germline gives CDR1 SGHTA, CDR2 FQGTGA. This CDR3 comprises 13 residues. Trimming removed 6 bases at V and 5 bases at J, with 13 bases between. CDR3 in amino acids: CASSEQGGETQYF. The CDR3 DNA reads TGTGCCAGCAGTGAACAGGGTGGGGAGACCCAGTACTTC. Full variable domain (outside the CDR3, taken from reference TRBV7-3 and TRBJ2-5): GAGVSQTPSNKVTEKGKYVELRCDPISGHTALYWYRQSLGQGPEFLIYFQGTGAADDSGLPNDRFFAVRPEGSVSTLKIQRTERGDSAVYLCASSEQGGETQYFGPGTRLLVL.

The chain combines TRBV9 with TRBJ1-1; no clear D gene. The CDR3 is made up of 15 amino acids. V lost 2 bases and J lost 0, with 11 bases in between. Germline V gene lookup returns CDR1 SGDLS and CDR2 YYNGEE. CDR3 nucleotides: TGTGCCAGCAGCGTTGCCCTAACCTTGAACACTGAAGCTTTCTTT. This encodes CASSVALTLNTEAFF.

This clone was seen a single time. V usage is TRBV11-2 and J usage is TRBJ2-3, with TRBD1 identical over 8 bases. The trim removed 1 base at V and 5 bases at J, leaving 5 bases unmatched. The CDR3 covers 15 residues. Germline lookup yields CDR1 SGHAT and CDR2 FQNNGV. The CDR3 DNA reads as TGTGCCAGCAGCTTAGTTCAGGGGGCAGGAGATACGCAGTATTTT. Its translation is CASSLVQGAGDTQYF. The full variable domain, completed using reference TRBV11-2 and TRBJ2-3, is EAGVAQSPRYKIIEKRQSVAFWCNPISGHATLYWYQQILGQGPKLLIQFQNNGVVDDSQLPKDRFSAERLKGVDSTLKIQPAKLEDSAVYLCASSLVQGAGDTQYFGPGTRLTVL.

The rearrangement joins TRBV20-1 to TRBJ1-2; tentative D call: TRBD1 (5 bases). The CDR3 is made up of 11 amino acids. V was clipped by 7 bases and J by 4 bases, with 10 bases between them. Germline-derived CDR1 and CDR2 are DFQATT and SNEGSKA (reference sequence). The CDR3 bases are TGCAGTGGGGACGGGGTCTATGGCTACACCTTC. Amino acids: CSGDGVYGYTF.

This rearrangement joins TRBV6-6 to TRBJ2-7; no definite D call. V was trimmed by 4 bases and J by 2 bases, leaving 9 bases between them. In germline, CDR1 is MNHNY, CDR2 SVGAGI (reference sequence). The CDR3 spans 13 residues. The CDR3 region is CASSSDLTYEQYF. For the CDR3, the DNA is TGTGCCAGCAGTTCCGACCTAACCTACGAGCAGTACTTC.

This clone was seen just once. J is TRBJ2-1 and V is TRBV11-2; D not certain. Germline V gene lookup returns CDR1 SGHAT and CDR2 FQNNGV. V was pared by 7 bases and J by 5 bases, with 6 bases between. This CDR3 has 11 amino acids. The chain's CDR3 is CASTGNNEQFF. For the CDR3, the DNA is TGTGCCAGCACAGGTAACAATGAGCAGTTCTTC.

On this clone: Within the sample, other DNA sequences also encode this same CDR3. The chain has TRBV30 and TRBJ2-5; no definite D call. This CDR3 is 11 amino acids long. The germline V and J ends were trimmed by 4 bases and 4 bases, with 7 bases remaining between them. From germline, CDR1 is GTSNPN and CDR2 SVGIG (reference sequence). CDR3 in DNA: TGTGCCTGGAACCGCGGAGAGACCCAGTACTTC. Translated, it gives CAWNRGETQYF.

This clone has only one observation. The chain recombines TRBV9 with TRBJ2-3; D might be TRBD1 (6 bases). In germline, CDR1 is SGDLS, CDR2 YYNGEE. V lost 3 bases to trimming and J lost 1 base, with 21 bases between them. CDR3 size: 18 residues. CDR3 nucleotide sequence: TGTGCCAGCAGCGGAGGGCTCGGACCAGGGGTGCGCACAGATACGCAGTATTTT. It encodes CASSGGLGPGVRTDTQYF.